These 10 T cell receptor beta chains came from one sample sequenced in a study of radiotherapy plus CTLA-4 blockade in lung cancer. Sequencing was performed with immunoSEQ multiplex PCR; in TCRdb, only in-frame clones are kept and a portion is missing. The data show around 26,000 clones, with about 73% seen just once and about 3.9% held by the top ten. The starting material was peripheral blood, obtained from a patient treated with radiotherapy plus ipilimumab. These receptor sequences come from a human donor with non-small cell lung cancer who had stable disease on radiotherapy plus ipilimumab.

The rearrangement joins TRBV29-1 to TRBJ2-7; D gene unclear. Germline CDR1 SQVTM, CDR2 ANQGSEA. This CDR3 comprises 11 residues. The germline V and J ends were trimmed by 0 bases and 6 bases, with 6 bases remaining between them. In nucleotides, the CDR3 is TGCAGCGTTGAAGATGGCGGCGAGCAGTACTTC. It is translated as CSVEDGGEQYF.

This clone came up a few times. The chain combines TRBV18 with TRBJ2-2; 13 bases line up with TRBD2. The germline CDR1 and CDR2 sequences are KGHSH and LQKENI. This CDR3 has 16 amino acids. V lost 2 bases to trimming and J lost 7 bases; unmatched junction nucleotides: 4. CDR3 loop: CASSPAGLAGVGELFF. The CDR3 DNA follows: TGTGCCAGCTCACCAGCAGGACTAGCGGGAGTCGGGGAGCTGTTTTTT.

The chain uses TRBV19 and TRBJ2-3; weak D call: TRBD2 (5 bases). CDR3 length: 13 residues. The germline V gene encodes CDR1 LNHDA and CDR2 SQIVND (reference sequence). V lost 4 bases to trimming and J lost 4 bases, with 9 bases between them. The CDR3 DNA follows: TGTGCCAGTAGTACCGGGGTTGCAGATACGCAGTATTTT. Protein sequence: CASSTGVADTQYF.

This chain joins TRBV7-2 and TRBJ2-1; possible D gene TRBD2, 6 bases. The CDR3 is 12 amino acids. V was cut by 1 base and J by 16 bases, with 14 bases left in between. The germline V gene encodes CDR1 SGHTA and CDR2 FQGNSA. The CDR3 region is CASSLVGTYLFF. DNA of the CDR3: TGTGCCAGCAGCTTAGTGGGGACTTACCTATTCTTC.

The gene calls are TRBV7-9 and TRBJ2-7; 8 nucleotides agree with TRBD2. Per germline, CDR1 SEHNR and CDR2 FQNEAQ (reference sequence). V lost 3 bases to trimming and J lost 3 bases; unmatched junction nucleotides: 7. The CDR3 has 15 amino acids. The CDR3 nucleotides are TGTGCCAGCAGCTTTGCCGGACTAGCCGGCTACGAGCAGTACTTC. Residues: CASSFAGLAGYEQYF.

The CDR3: CASSLGSAPQYF. The CDR3 bases are TGTGCCAGCAGCTTAGGGTCGGCCCCTCAGTACTTC. This sequence joins TRBV7-8 and TRBJ2-5; D ambiguous. V was shortened by 1 base and J by 11 bases, with 11 bases between the two germline ends. The CDR3 totals 12 residues. Germline V gene sequence: CDR1 SGHVS, CDR2 FQNEAQ.

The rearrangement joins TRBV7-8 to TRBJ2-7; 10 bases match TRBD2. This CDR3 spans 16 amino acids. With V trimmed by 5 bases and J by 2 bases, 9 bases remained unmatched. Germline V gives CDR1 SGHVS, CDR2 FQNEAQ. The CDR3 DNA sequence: TGTGCCAGCAGCCCCCGCCCGCTAGCGGGAGCCTACGAGCAGTACTTC. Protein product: CASSPRPLAGAYEQYF.

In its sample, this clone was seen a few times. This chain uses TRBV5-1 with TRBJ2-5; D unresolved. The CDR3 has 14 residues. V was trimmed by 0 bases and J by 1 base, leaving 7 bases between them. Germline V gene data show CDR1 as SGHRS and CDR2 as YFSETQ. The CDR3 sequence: CASSLGASQETQYF. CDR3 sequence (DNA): TGCGCCAGCAGCTTGGGGGCCAGCCAAGAGACCCAGTACTTC.

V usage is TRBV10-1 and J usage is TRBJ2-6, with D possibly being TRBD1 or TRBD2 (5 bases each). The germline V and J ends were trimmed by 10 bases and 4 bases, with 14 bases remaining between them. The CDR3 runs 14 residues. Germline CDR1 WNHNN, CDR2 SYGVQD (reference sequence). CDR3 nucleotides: TGCGCCACCCAAGAGGGGTACGGGGCCAACGTCCTGACTTTC. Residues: CATQEGYGANVLTF.

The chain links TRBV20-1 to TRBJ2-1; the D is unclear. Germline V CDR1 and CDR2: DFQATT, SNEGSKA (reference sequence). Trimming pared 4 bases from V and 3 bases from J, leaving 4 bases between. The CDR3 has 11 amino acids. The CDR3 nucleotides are TGCAGTGCTAACTACTACAATGAGCAGTTCTTC. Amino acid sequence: CSANYYNEQFF.